The rows below give T cell receptor beta chains drawn from one sample of a study of a mutant IDH1 vaccine in newly diagnosed glioma. Their antigen targets remain unknown. Generated by immunoSEQ multiplex PCR, the TCRdb table keeps only in-frame clones and is missing some. The data contain approximately 32,000 clones, about nine tenths of them singletons. The material was PBMCs, obtained from a glioma patient whose treatment included an IDH1 peptide vaccine. These receptors were obtained from a man aged 35-49 years with glioma. The CDR3 runs from the conserved cysteine through the conserved F or W. The D gene is left open where the match is weak. Rows may omit the clone size; those that give it use once, few, many or a size class.

>NA|NA|TRBJ2-7|TRBV18
TGTGCCAGCTCACCAGGGGATTCCTACGAGCAGTACTTC
CASSPGDSYEQYF
>NA|NA|TRBJ2-3|TRBV27
TGTGCCAGCAGTTCTTTATTGCTTAGCACAGATACGCAGTATTTT
CASSSLLLSTDTQYF
>NA|NA|TRBJ1-4|TRBV7-9
TGTGCCAGCAGTTCCCACAGCTCCGGTTGGGAAAAACTGTTTTTT
CASSSHSSGWEKLFF
>NA|once|TRBJ2-5|TRBV19
TGTGCCAGTAGTCGGGCAGGACTTAAAGAGACCCAGTACTTC
CASSRAGLKETQYF
>NA|NA|TRBJ2-7|TRBV7-2
TGTGCCAGCAGCTTAGTCTTTGGCGACGAGCAGTACTTC
CASSLVFGDEQYF
>TRBD1|NA|TRBJ2-5|TRBV10-1
TGCGCCAGCAGTGAAGGGGACAGGCAAGAGACCCAGTACTTC
CASSEGDRQETQYF
>TRBD2|NA|TRBJ2-1|TRBV4-2
TGTGCCAGCAGCCAAGATCTTGGGGTAGCGGGAGTACTTGAGCAGTTCTTC
CASSQDLGVAGVLEQFF
>NA|NA|TRBJ2-1|TRBV12-2
TGTGCAAGTCGCTTACCCCTAGCGGGAAGAGAGGGCCTAGACAATGAGCAGTTCTTC
CASRLPLAGREGLDNEQFF
>NA|once|TRBJ1-2|TRBV28
TGTGCCAGCAGTTTAAGCCCGGGCCTTTATGGCTACACCTTC
CASSLSPGLYGYTF
>TRBD1|NA|TRBJ2-3|TRBV28
TGTGCCAGCAGTTTATTAGGGACAGGGATCGATACGCAGTATTTT
CASSLLGTGIDTQYF
>NA|NA|TRBJ1-1|TRBV10-3
TGTGCCATCAGTGAACAGGAAGGAGCTTTCTTT
CAISEQEGAFF
>TRBD2|NA|TRBJ2-3|TRBV2
TGTGCCAGCAGCCCCCAACTAGCGGCGGGCGCAGATACGCAGTATTTT
CASSPQLAAGADTQYF
>NA|NA|TRBJ1-3|TRBV14
TGTGCCAGCAGCCAATCTCTGAGGGAACCTGGAAACACCATATATTTT
CASSQSLREPGNTIYF
>TRBD1|NA|TRBJ1-2|TRBV2
TGTGCCAGCAGTGACCTCAGGGGGAGCAGGGGGTCTGGCTACACCTTC
CASSDLRGSRGSGYTF
>TRBD1|NA|TRBJ1-1|TRBV19
TGTGCCAGTAGTAGGGGGACAGGCAATCATCACACTGAAGCTTTCTTT
CASSRGTGNHHTEAFF
>NA|NA|TRBJ2-3|TRBV5-4
TGTGCCAGCAGCTTGGCGGGCGGGTTCACAGATACGCAGTATTTT
CASSLAGGFTDTQYF
>NA|NA|TRBJ2-7|TRBV5-6
TGTGCCAGCAGCTTTAACAGCTACGAGCAGTACTTC
CASSFNSYEQYF
>TRBD2|NA|TRBJ2-3|TRBV4-1
TGCGCCAGCAGCCAAGGCACTAGCGGGAGCACAGATACGCAGTATTTT
CASSQGTSGSTDTQYF
>NA|once|TRBJ1-5|TRBV7-9
TGTGCCAGCAGCTTCCAGGGCGATAATCAGCCCCAGCATTTT
CASSFQGDNQPQHF
>NA|NA|TRBJ2-3|TRBV5-5
TGTGCCAGCAGCCCGACTGGATACGGCACAGATACGCAGTATTTT
CASSPTGYGTDTQYF
>NA|NA|TRBJ2-3|TRBV4-1
TGCGCCAGCAGCCAAGGACTAGGGAAGACCAAAGATACGCAGTATTTT
CASSQGLGKTKDTQYF
>NA|NA|TRBJ2-1|TRBV11-2
TGTGCCAGCAGCCTGGGGGCTAGCCCTAGTACTAATGAGCAGTTCTTC
CASSLGASPSTNEQFF
>NA|NA|TRBJ1-4|TRBV4-1
TGCGCCAGCAGCCAAGAACCAGGCATTCCAGCCGCAACTAATGAAAAACTGTTTTTT
CASSQEPGIPAATNEKLFF
>NA|NA|TRBJ1-5|TRBV6-1
TGTGCCAGCAGTGCCTACACACAGCCCCAGCATTTT
CASSAYTQPQHF
>TRBD1|once|TRBJ2-2|TRBV6-5
TGTGCCAGCAGTTACTCGAGGACAGGAAACACCGGGGAGCTGTTTTTT
CASSYSRTGNTGELFF
>NA|NA|TRBJ1-2|TRBV28
TGTGCCAGCAGTTCCCCAGGTAATTCAGGGACCTCTAACTATGGCTACACCTTC
CASSSPGNSGTSNYGYTF
>TRBD1|NA|TRBJ2-1|TRBV7-9
TGTGCCAGCAGCCGGGGTGGACAGGGGAGTTACAATGAGCAGTTCTTC
CASSRGGQGSYNEQFF
>NA|NA|TRBJ1-1|TRBV7-6
TGTGCCAGCAGCTTAGCCACAGCAGCTGAAGCTTTCTTT
CASSLATAAEAFF
>NA|NA|TRBJ2-3|TRBV5-1
TGCGCCAGCAGCCGGGGTCCGAGCGGAGATACGCAGTATTTT
CASSRGPSGDTQYF
>NA|NA|TRBJ1-4|TRBV5-1
TGCGCCAGCAGCTTGGGCCCTCGGGACATAGCAGAAAAACTGTTTTTT
CASSLGPRDIAEKLFF
>TRBD1|NA|TRBJ1-1|TRBV28
TGTGCCAGCAGCCTTGGACAGGGCAACACTGAAGCTTTCTTT
CASSLGQGNTEAFF
>NA|NA|TRBJ2-7|TRBV9
TGTGCCAGCAGCGTAGGTGATGGCGAGCAGTACTTC
CASSVGDGEQYF
>NA|few|TRBJ2-7|TRBV4-1
TGCGCCAGCAGCCAAGAGCCGCCAGGGGCCATTCTCTACGAGCAGTACTTC
CASSQEPPGAILYEQYF
>NA|NA|TRBJ1-2|TRBV6-5
TGTGCCAGCAAGGAGCAGGTTAGCGGCTACACCTTC
CASKEQVSGYTF
>NA|once|TRBJ2-1|TRBV29-1
TGCAGCGTTGAGAGTCTAGCCAACGGGGGTGAGCAGTTCTTC
CSVESLANGGEQFF
>NA|NA|TRBJ1-6|TRBV2
TGTGCCAGCAGTACGGACAGCTCCTATAATTCACCCCTCCACTTT
CASSTDSSYNSPLHF
>NA|NA|TRBJ1-1|TRBV5-4
TGTGCCAGCAGCTTGGTCGGGGGCGTGACTGAAGCTTTCTTT
CASSLVGGVTEAFF